The 24 T cell receptor beta chains given below trace back to one sample, sequenced in a study of technical replicates of blood from several donors. Method: immunoSEQ multiplex PCR; TCRdb's copy keeps in-frame clones and lacks some. The sample carries 75,000 to 90,000 clones, 95% to 98% recorded once. Specimen: T cells isolated from PBMCs. The receptors come from a human donor in good health.

In this sample, this clone turned up once. The genes are TRBV7-3 and TRBJ2-1; unclear D gene. The V end lost 3 bases, the J end lost 5 bases, and 5 bases lay between the germline ends. The CDR3 consists of 12 residues. Germline V gene sequence: CDR1 SGHTA, CDR2 FQGTGA. The CDR3 reads CASSFRNNEQFF. The DNA of the CDR3 is TGTGCCAGCAGCTTCAGGAACAATGAGCAGTTCTTC. Full variable domain (remainder filled in from reference TRBV7-3 and TRBJ2-1): GAGVSQTPSNKVTEKGKYVELRCDPISGHTALYWYRQSLGQGPEFLIYFQGTGAADDSGLPNDRFFAVRPEGSVSTLKIQRTERGDSAVYLCASSFRNNEQFFGPGTRLTVL.

This chain links TRBV7-9 with TRBJ2-7; D not certain. Germline values: CDR1 SEHNR, CDR2 FQNEAQ (reference sequence). With 1 base removed from V and 5 bases from J, the gap between germline ends came to 6 bases. The CDR3 spans 12 residues. CDR3 DNA: TGTGCCAGCAGCTTAGGGGCTAACGAGCAGTACTTC. Translated: CASSLGANEQYF.

Here the CDR3 DNA reads TGTGCCAGCAGCGTAGATGGACAGGGAAATCAGCCCCAGCATTTT. Protein: CASSVDGQGNQPQHF. The J gene is TRBJ1-5, the V gene TRBV9, with 8 bases identical to TRBD1. CDR1 is SGDLS and CDR2 is YYNGEE in the germline V gene. The CDR3 sequence is 15 residues long. V dropped 0 bases and J dropped 4; count of bases not matched to a gene: 3.

DNA of the CDR3: TGTGCCAGCAGTTTAAGCAGGGGGCAAGAGACCCAGTACTTC. It specifies CASSLSRGQETQYF. The genes are TRBV28 and TRBJ2-5; TRBD1 matches at 7 bases. The CDR3 length is 14 residues. Germline CDR1 is MDHEN and CDR2 is SYDVKM. V was clipped by 2 bases and J by 2 bases; unmatched bases: 2. The full variable domain, with the rest looked up from reference TRBV28 and TRBJ2-5, is DVKVTQSSRYLVKRTGEKVFLECVQDMDHENMFWYRQDPGLGLRLIYFSYDVKMKEKGDIPEGYSVSREKKERFSLILESASTNQTSMYLCASSLSRGQETQYFGPGTRLLVL.

This chain connects TRBV4-2 to TRBJ2-7, with D possibly matching TRBD2 (5 bases). Trimming removed 1 base from V and 2 bases from J, with 12 bases in between. Germline-derived CDR1 and CDR2 are LGHNA and YNFKEQ. This CDR3 has 15 amino acids. The CDR3 reads CASSQGREPTYEQYF. CDR3 sequence (DNA): TGTGCCAGCAGCCAAGGTAGGGAGCCCACCTACGAGCAGTACTTC.

J is TRBJ1-1 and V is TRBV4-3; D gene ambiguous. The germline gives CDR1 LGHNA, CDR2 YSLEER. Trimming shortened V by 0 bases and J by 1 base, and 12 bases separated the two germline ends. The CDR3 covers 16 residues. CDR3 coding DNA: TGCGCCAGCAGCCAAGAGCCCCCGGGAACGAACACTGAAGCTTTCTTT. Protein: CASSQEPPGTNTEAFF.

The chain combines TRBV6-5 with TRBJ2-7; possible D gene TRBD2, 5 bases. The CDR3 consists of 15 residues. The V gene lost 7 bases and the J gene lost 3 bases, with 19 bases spanning the gap. CDR1 is MNHEY, CDR2 SVGAGI, per germline. The CDR3 coding sequence is TGTGCCAGCACCTCTTCGATTTCGGGGAACTACGAGCAGTACTTC. Its translation: CASTSSISGNYEQYF.

V is TRBV28 and J is TRBJ1-5; D ambiguous. The CDR3 extends over 17 amino acids. Germline V gives CDR1 MDHEN, CDR2 SYDVKM. V gave up 8 bases and J gave up 2 bases, with 22 bases separating them. CDR3 in DNA: TGTGCCAGCCAACCTTCTTCGTGGGGAGTTGGCAATCAGCCCCAGCATTTT. Amino acids: CASQPSSWGVGNQPQHF.

V usage is TRBV11-2 and J usage is TRBJ2-1; possibly TRBD2 for D (5 bases). Deletions cut 0 bases from V and 10 bases from J, with 13 bases between. The CDR3 loop spans 14 amino acids. Germline V gene sequence: CDR1 SGHAT, CDR2 FQNNGV. Here the CDR3 reads CASSLDFTSGEQFF. The DNA of the CDR3 is TGTGCCAGCAGCTTAGATTTTACCAGCGGCGAGCAGTTCTTC.

The chain joins TRBV19 to TRBJ2-7, with D hard to call. CDR3 length: 13 residues. The V gene's germline CDR1 is LNHDA and CDR2 SQIVND (reference sequence). Trimming took off 5 bases at V and 3 bases at J, with 11 bases between the two ends. CDR3 protein: CASSSRLVYEQYF. CDR3 coding DNA: TGTGCCAGTAGTTCCCGACTCGTCTACGAGCAGTACTTC.

This chain uses TRBV15 with TRBJ1-1, with D maybe TRBD1 (6 bases). V gave up 0 bases and J gave up 5 bases, with 13 bases separating them. The CDR3 spans 15 residues. Germline V gene lookup returns CDR1 LNHNV and CDR2 YYDKDF (reference sequence). CDR3 amino acids: CATSRDGTRWTEAFF. For the CDR3, the DNA is TGTGCCACCAGCAGAGATGGGACACGTTGGACTGAAGCTTTCTTT.

This clone was recorded once. The chain carries TRBV19 and TRBJ2-5; TRBD2 is a possible D gene (5 bases). V was clipped by 7 bases and J by 5 bases, with 8 bases between them. The CDR3 length is 11 residues. Germline V gene sequence: CDR1 LNHDA, CDR2 SQIVND (reference sequence). CDR3 nucleotide sequence: TGTGCCAGTACATCGGGGGAGACCCAGTACTTC. Translating gives CASTSGETQYF.

The chain has TRBV27 and TRBJ2-3; TRBD2 agrees at 7 bases. The junction had 0 bases not matched to a gene; V was cut back by 5 bases and J by 1 base. CDR1 and CDR2 from the germline V gene are MNHEY and SMNVEV (reference sequence). The CDR3 has 13 residues. The CDR3 DNA sequence: TGTGCCAGCAGTGCGGGGGGCACAGATACGCAGTATTTT. This encodes CASSAGGTDTQYF.

This chain links TRBV6-5 with TRBJ1-2, with 7 bases fitting TRBD1. The CDR3 runs 13 residues. The germline CDR1 and CDR2 sequences are MNHEY and SVGAGI. The V gene end was trimmed by 6 bases and the J gene end by 4 bases; junction bases not matched to a gene: 5. The CDR3, as DNA: TGTGCCAGCAGCCGAGGGGGCCTCTATGGCTACACCTTC. The encoded protein is CASSRGGLYGYTF.

Here the CDR3 reads CASSYGTGVETQYF. The CDR3 nucleotides are TGTGCCAGCAGTTACGGAACGGGTGTAGAGACCCAGTACTTC. The rearrangement joins TRBV6-5 to TRBJ2-5, with D uncertain. Trimming removed 2 bases from V and 4 bases from J, with 11 bases in between. The CDR3 is 14 amino acids. From germline, CDR1 is MNHEY and CDR2 SVGAGI.

The chain joins TRBV6-1 to TRBJ1-5; no clear D gene. CDR1 and CDR2 from the germline V gene are MNHNS and SASEGT. This CDR3 has 15 residues. Trimming removed 8 bases at V and 4 bases at J, with 18 bases between. The CDR3: CASRTDGGSNQPQHF. CDR3 in DNA: TGTGCCAGCCGTACTGACGGAGGATCTAATCAGCCCCAGCATTTT.

The chain links TRBV28 to TRBJ1-2, with D unclear. Germline-derived CDR1 and CDR2 are MDHEN and SYDVKM. V gave up 7 bases and J gave up 8 bases, with 23 bases separating them. This CDR3 contains 15 residues. The CDR3 bases are TGTGCCAGCACCCCTCCACCCAGAGGTCGGGAGGGCTACACCTTC. Amino acids: CASTPPPRGREGYTF.

The rearrangement uses TRBV9 and TRBJ2-7; 9 bases line up with TRBD2. Per germline, CDR1 SGDLS and CDR2 YYNGEE. There are 15 residues in the CDR3. V was clipped by 0 bases and J by 7 bases; unmatched bases: 8. The CDR3 spells CASSVGAGGPDEQYF. As DNA, the CDR3 is TGTGCCAGCAGCGTAGGGGCGGGAGGGCCCGATGAGCAGTACTTC.

This chain links TRBV6-1 with TRBJ2-2; unclear D gene. CDR3 length equals 13 residues. V was trimmed by 8 bases and J by 5 bases, leaving 12 bases between them. Germline V lookup: CDR1 MNHNS, CDR2 SASEGT. DNA for the CDR3: TGTGCCAGCTCGCAGACAAAAACCGGGGAGCTGTTTTTT. Its translation: CASSQTKTGELFF.

The rearrangement uses TRBV28 and TRBJ1-5; 7 bases line up with TRBD1. CDR1 and CDR2 (germline): MDHEN, SYDVKM. This CDR3 has 15 amino acids. J gave up 1 base and V 2 bases, and 2 bases lay outside the gene matches. CDR3: CASSLRGRSNQPQHF. For the CDR3, the DNA is TGTGCCAGCAGTTTAAGGGGGCGAAGCAATCAGCCCCAGCATTTT.

The rearrangement links TRBV7-8 to TRBJ2-7, with a possible D match to TRBD1 (6 bases). Trimming left V 3 bases short and J 2 bases short, with 11 bases between. This CDR3 has 14 residues. Per the germline V gene, CDR1 is SGHVS and CDR2 is FQNEAQ. The CDR3 region has the DNA TGTGCCAGCAGCTTCCCGACAGGTACCTACGAGCAGTACTTC. Translation gives CASSFPTGTYEQYF.

The genes are TRBV9 and TRBJ2-1, with D possibly being TRBD2 (6 bases). The V gene's germline CDR1 is SGDLS and CDR2 YYNGEE. Trimming pared 3 bases from V and 3 bases from J, leaving 19 bases between. The CDR3 is 17 amino acids. The CDR3 spells CASSGRAGTGDYNEQFF. Here the CDR3 DNA reads TGTGCCAGCAGCGGGAGAGCCGGGACTGGGGACTACAATGAGCAGTTCTTC.

V and J are TRBV9 and TRBJ2-7; D possibly corresponds to TRBD1 (5 bases). The V gene's germline CDR1 is SGDLS and CDR2 YYNGEE. The CDR3 runs to 14 residues. Trimming took 4 bases from V and 4 from J, leaving 15 bases between them. CDR3 amino acids: CASSPPGANYEQYF. The DNA for the CDR3 is TGTGCCAGCAGCCCTCCTGGGGCAAATTACGAGCAGTACTTC.

This clone was detected only once. The J gene is TRBJ2-1, the V gene TRBV11-3; D is unclear. Trimming took 1 base from V and 2 from J, leaving 3 bases between them. The CDR3 has 13 residues. Germline loops: CDR1 SGHNT, CDR2 YENEEA. CDR3 nucleotide sequence: TGTGCCAGCAGCTTAGCTGCCTACAATGAGCAGTTCTTC. Its protein product is CASSLAAYNEQFF. Drawing the rest from reference TRBV11-3 and TRBJ2-1, the complete variable domain is EAGVVQSPRYKIIEKKQPVAFWCNPISGHNTLYWYLQNLGQGPELLIRYENEEAVDDSQLPKDRFSAERLKGVDSTLKIQPAELGDSAVYLCASSLAAYNEQFFGPGTRLTVL.